This T cell receptor (beta chain) appears in the sequencing data of a study of CD8+ T cells in alopecia areata. Documented treatment: oral pan-JAK inhibitor, 5-10 mg twice daily. On this clone: Antigen specificity is unknown.

The CDR3 length is 10 residues. In germline, CDR1 is SQVTM, CDR2 ANQGSEA. Deletions cut 7 bases from V and 1 base from J, with 4 bases between. RNA was extracted and reverse transcribed into cDNA as the sequencing template. Generated by immunoSEQ multiplex PCR, the TCRdb table keeps only in-frame clones and is missing some. Of 150,000 to 200,000 clones in the sample, less than 70% were seen once. Points from the study as a whole: There were many expanded lesional clones persisting in scalp and blood during tofacitinib.

The chain combines TRBV29-1 with TRBJ1-1; D uncertain. The receptor's source is a human donor with alopecia areata. The sequenced sample was CD4+ T cells sorted from blood, obtained at week 24, from a patient treated with tofacitinib. The CDR3 nucleotides read TGCAGCGGGAAGAACACTGAAGCTTTCTTT. It translates to CSGKNTEAFF.